These T cell receptor beta chains were read from a single sample in a study of beta chain features in type 1 diabetes. Only in-frame clones appear in the TCRdb table, and some are missing; sequencing was by immunoSEQ multiplex PCR. Altogether about 160,000 clones are present, approximately 7.8% being singletons, with the ten largest covering roughly 1%. Sequencing was performed on central memory CD4+ T cells from blood. The receptor set was obtained from a woman aged 40 to 55 with type 1 diabetes. Each CDR3 is given with its conserved first and last residue. The D gene is left open where the match is weak. Rows give clone size only sometimes, using once, few, many, or a class for an expanded clone.

D gene	V gene	CDR3 length	J gene	clone size	CDR3 protein	CDR3 DNA
.	TRBV6-1	14	TRBJ1-2	.	CASSETGINYGYTF	TGTGCCAGCAGTGAAACCGGGATTAACTATGGCTACACCTTC
TRBD1	TRBV18	14	TRBJ2-1	few	CASSRDSSYNEQFF	TGTGCCAGCTCACGGGACAGCTCCTACAATGAGCAGTTCTTC
.	TRBV9	14	TRBJ2-2	.	CASTPGSHSGELFF	TGTGCCAGCACCCCAGGTAGTCATTCCGGGGAGCTGTTTTTT
.	TRBV2	12	TRBJ1-4	.	CASRTETEKLFF	TGTGCCAGCAGGACTGAGACGGAAAAACTGTTTTTT
TRBD1	TRBV28	14	TRBJ1-2	many	CASSLAGTAYGYTF	TGTGCCAGCAGTTTAGCCGGGACAGCGTATGGCTACACCTTC
.	TRBV7-2	14	TRBJ2-3	few	CASGTHASTDTQYF	TGTGCCAGCGGGACTCATGCTAGCACAGATACGCAGTATTTT
.	TRBV5-4	12	TRBJ2-1	.	CASSPGEIEQFF	TGTGCCAGCAGCCCAGGGGAAATTGAGCAGTTCTTC
.	TRBV27	15	TRBJ1-5	few	CASSWSSEGNQPQHF	TGTGCCAGCAGTTGGAGCAGTGAGGGCAATCAGCCCCAGCATTTT
.	TRBV27	15	TRBJ1-6	few	CASSPARTINSPLHF	TGTGCCAGCAGCCCGGCCCGAACTATTAATTCACCCCTCCACTTT
TRBD1	TRBV5-4	15	TRBJ2-2	.	CASRYRQGDTGELFF	TGTGCCAGCAGATACAGACAGGGGGACACCGGGGAGCTGTTTTTT
.	TRBV18	13	TRBJ1-1	few	CASSPLRDSEAFF	TGTGCCAGCTCACCACTAAGAGACAGTGAAGCTTTCTTT
.	TRBV7-9	11	TRBJ2-1	many	CASSLQNEQFF	TGTGCCAGCAGCTTACAGAATGAGCAGTTCTTC
TRBD2	TRBV18	17	TRBJ2-7	few	CASSPGTSGRVLYEQYF	TGTGCCAGCTCACCTGGGACTAGCGGGAGGGTACTCTACGAGCAGTACTTC
.	TRBV2	11	TRBJ2-7	.	CASSPSYEQYF	TGTGCCAGCAGCCCTTCCTACGAGCAGTACTTC
.	TRBV15	14	TRBJ1-3	.	CATSSRGSGNTIYF	TGTGCCACCAGCAGCAGGGGCTCTGGAAACACCATATATTTT
.	TRBV29-1	13	TRBJ1-4	.	CSVLGSGNEKLFF	TGCAGCGTGCTAGGGAGCGGTAATGAAAAACTGTTTTTT
.	TRBV28	14	TRBJ1-2	.	CASSLGGTLDGYTF	TGTGCCAGCAGTTTAGGTGGTACACTAGATGGCTACACCTTC
TRBD1	TRBV15	15	TRBJ2-7	.	CATSGPTGTGYEQYF	TGTGCCACCAGCGGCCCCACCGGGACAGGCTACGAGCAGTACTTC
.	TRBV5-1	16	TRBJ1-1	.	CASSLTTGNRGTEAFF	TGCGCCAGCAGCCTAACTACGGGTAACCGGGGGACTGAAGCTTTCTTT
.	TRBV5-4	15	TRBJ2-7	few	CASSLEPRAIDEQYF	TGTGCCAGCAGCTTGGAGCCCAGGGCGATCGACGAGCAGTACTTC
TRBD1	TRBV28	16	TRBJ1-2	.	CASRPGTGGGGYGYTF	TGTGCCAGCAGACCCGGGACAGGGGGCGGAGGCTATGGCTACACCTTC
.	TRBV28	11	TRBJ2-7	many	CASMRSYEQYF	TGTGCCAGCATGCGGTCCTACGAGCAGTACTTC
.	TRBV28	13	TRBJ2-5	.	CASSPASPGTQYF	TGTGCCAGCAGTCCAGCTAGCCCGGGGACCCAGTACTTC
TRBD1	TRBV18	14	TRBJ1-1	few	CASSPGQGFMEAFF	TGTGCCAGCTCACCGGGACAGGGTTTTATGGAAGCTTTCTTT
TRBD2	TRBV28	15	TRBJ2-1	.	CASSDRGSGNNEQFF	TGTGCCAGCAGTGACCGCGGGAGTGGTAACAATGAGCAGTTCTTC
.	TRBV5-1	13	TRBJ2-5	many	CASSLAYRETQYF	TGCGCCAGCAGCTTGGCCTATCGAGAGACCCAGTACTTC
.	TRBV5-1	14	TRBJ1-4	few	CASSLAGGDEKLFF	TGCGCCAGCAGCTTGGCCGGGGGAGATGAAAAACTGTTTTTT
.	TRBV7-9	14	TRBJ1-1	few	CASSFGHLNTEAFF	TGTGCCAGCAGCTTCGGACACTTGAACACTGAAGCTTTCTTT
.	TRBV7-9	15	TRBJ1-6	few	CASSPDGGALSPLHF	TGTGCCAGCAGCCCCGACGGGGGGGCCCTCTCACCCCTCCACTTT
.	TRBV5-8	12	TRBJ1-1	few	CATTPTGTEAFF	TGTGCCACCACACCAACAGGGACTGAAGCTTTCTTT
.	TRBV30	16	TRBJ1-3	few	CAWSVWGRGAGNTIYF	TGTGCCTGGAGTGTATGGGGCAGGGGAGCTGGAAACACCATATATTTT
.	TRBV4-2	16	TRBJ1-1	few	CASSPRVGQRNTEAFF	TGTGCCAGCAGCCCTCGGGTAGGACAGCGGAACACTGAAGCTTTCTTT
.	TRBV9	16	TRBJ1-1	many	CASSVGDGGGRAEAFF	TGTGCCAGCAGCGTAGGAGATGGCGGGGGAAGGGCTGAAGCTTTCTTT
TRBD1	TRBV4-1	16	TRBJ2-1	.	CASSQAGTGTSDEQFF	TGCGCCAGCAGCCAAGCCGGGACAGGGACGAGCGATGAGCAGTTCTTC
.	TRBV7-2	15	TRBJ1-5	few	CASSHERRAGQPQHF	TGTGCCAGCAGCCATGAACGGAGGGCCGGGCAGCCCCAGCATTTT
.	TRBV10-3	14	TRBJ2-7	few	CAISGSNGGYEQYF	TGTGCCATCAGTGGAAGCAATGGAGGTTACGAGCAGTACTTC
.	TRBV5-6	16	TRBJ2-2	.	CASSWRTDLSTGELFF	TGTGCCAGCAGCTGGAGGACAGACCTCTCCACCGGGGAGCTGTTTTTT